This entry concerns a single TCR beta chain. The antigen is not known. The authors drew approximately 2.5 ml of blood from each donor. The entry originates in a study of monozygotic twins with inflammatory bowel disease. For both chains, the TCRalpha and TCRbeta cDNA went through two nested PCRs of about 17 and 10 cycles. TCRdb reprocessed the 5' RACE reads, keeping one entry per CDR3 protein, no DNA. The sample shows approximately 400,000 distinct CDR3 sequences, and 2% to 3% sits with its ten largest clones. General study findings and limits: By inverse Simpson index, TCRbeta diversity was lower in IBD patients than in healthy co-twins. Clonotype sharing was lower in IBD patients than healthy twins, most markedly with disease activity.

This CDR3 contains 19 residues. Germline lookup yields CDR1 SGHAT and CDR2 FQNNGV. The sequence came from a human donor with ulcerative colitis or Crohn's disease, or a healthy co-twin of an affected twin (not recorded which). The V gene is TRBV11-2, the J gene TRBJ1-3; TCRdb's D call, TRBD1, is unchecked because there is no DNA. Specimen: blood. CDR3 loop: CASSLGSGAARYSGNTIYF.